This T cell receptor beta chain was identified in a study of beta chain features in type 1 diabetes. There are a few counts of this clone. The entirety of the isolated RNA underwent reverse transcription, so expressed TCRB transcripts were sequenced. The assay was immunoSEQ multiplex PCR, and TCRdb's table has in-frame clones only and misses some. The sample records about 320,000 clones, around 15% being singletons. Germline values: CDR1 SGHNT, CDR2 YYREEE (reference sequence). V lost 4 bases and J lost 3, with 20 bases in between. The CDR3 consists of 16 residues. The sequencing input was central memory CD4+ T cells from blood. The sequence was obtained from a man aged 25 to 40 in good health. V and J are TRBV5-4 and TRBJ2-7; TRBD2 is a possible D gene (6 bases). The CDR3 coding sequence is TGTGCCAGCAGCCCTCGCCCCTGTAGCGGAGGCTACGAGCAGTACGTC. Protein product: CASSPRPCSGGYEQYV.